The 30 T cell receptor beta chains presented below share a single source sample, sequenced in a study of blood T cell repertoires in COVID-19. The repertoire was sequenced with immunoSEQ multiplex PCR; TCRdb's copy has only in-frame clones and lacks some. Of 180,000 or so clones in the sample, approximately 87% were seen once. Sequencing was performed on peripheral blood. Receptor source: a person between 65 and 79 years old with COVID-19, enrolled during active disease.

A few counts support this clone. The gene calls are TRBV29-1 and TRBJ2-1, with TRBD2 matching over 13 bases. The CDR3 has 13 residues. CDR1 and CDR2 (germline): SQVTM, ANQGSEA. The ends lost 7 bases at V and 8 bases at J; junction bases unmatched: 5. The CDR3 region has the DNA TGCAGCGGAACTAGCGGGGGGGGACATGAGCAGTTCTTC. Protein sequence: CSGTSGGGHEQFF.

The chain links TRBV15 to TRBJ2-5; D unresolved. The CDR3 contains 13 residues. CDR1 and CDR2 (germline): LNHNV, YYDKDF (reference sequence). The V and J ends lost 2 bases and 5 bases respectively, with 9 bases between them. DNA for the CDR3: TGTGCCACCAGCAGAACACCCAGTGAGACCCAGTACTTC. It encodes CATSRTPSETQYF.

CDR3 sequence (DNA): TGTGCCAGCAGCCCCCCAGGGCCCTACGAGCAGTACTTC. It encodes CASSPPGPYEQYF. This chain connects TRBV7-2 to TRBJ2-7; D perhaps matches TRBD1 (5 bases). The CDR3 contains 13 residues. Trimming removed 5 bases from V and 2 bases from J, with 10 bases in between. In germline, CDR1 is SGHTA, CDR2 FQGNSA.

This sequence joins TRBV28 and TRBJ2-3, with a tentative D call TRBD2 (6 bases). The CDR3 is made up of 15 amino acids. V was clipped by 1 base and J by 4 bases, with 12 bases between them. Germline values: CDR1 MDHEN, CDR2 SYDVKM. The CDR3 DNA reads TGTGCCAGCAGTTTATTACGGGACTCTTCAGATACGCAGTATTTT. It codes for CASSLLRDSSDTQYF.

This clone was counted only a few times. V usage is TRBV6-5 and J usage is TRBJ1-2; 7 bases are a match to TRBD1. The CDR3 is 15 amino acids. Germline CDR1 reads MNHEY; CDR2 reads SVGAGI. V dropped 9 bases and J dropped 5; count of bases not matched to a gene: 15. The CDR3 DNA reads as TGTGCCAGTAGGACAGGACCGTCTGAAATTTATGGCTACACCTTC. Translated: CASRTGPSEIYGYTF.

The rearrangement joins TRBV28 to TRBJ2-5, with D possibly TRBD1 on 6 matching bases. Germline CDR1 and CDR2: MDHEN and SYDVKM. Trimming pared 4 bases from V and 4 bases from J, leaving 13 bases between. This CDR3 has 14 residues. The CDR3 here is CASSSPRGLETQYF. For the CDR3, the DNA is TGTGCCAGCAGTTCCCCCAGGGGTTTAGAGACCCAGTACTTC.

In this sample, this clone turned up a few times. The gene calls are TRBV6-5 and TRBJ1-1; D might be TRBD1 (5 bases). The CDR3 is 14 amino acids. Germline CDR1 and CDR2: MNHEY and SVGAGI. The ends were cut back, 3 bases at V and 0 bases at J, with 8 bases in the middle. CDR3 coding DNA: TGTGCCAGCAGTTATGCAGGGATGAACACTGAAGCTTTCTTT. Its protein product is CASSYAGMNTEAFF.

The chain combines TRBV19 with TRBJ1-2, with TRBD1 matching 9 bases. CDR3 length: 15 amino acids. V lost 7 bases to trimming and J lost 7 bases; unmatched junction nucleotides: 13. The germline gives CDR1 LNHDA, CDR2 SQIVND (reference sequence). The CDR3 sequence is CASTNRDRDAGGYTF. DNA for the CDR3: TGTGCCAGTACCAATAGGGACAGGGATGCCGGTGGCTACACCTTC.

The chain carries TRBV28 and TRBJ1-1; 7 bases match TRBD1. Germline CDR1 reads MDHEN; CDR2 reads SYDVKM. V gave up 10 bases and J gave up 0 bases; unmatched junction bases: 5. The CDR3 is made up of 13 amino acids. The CDR3 is CAINRGMNTEAFF. The CDR3 DNA reads TGTGCCATTAACAGGGGAATGAACACTGAAGCTTTCTTT.

CDR3 sequence: CSVRGSTDTQYF. CDR3 nucleotides: TGCAGCGTTCGGGGTAGCACAGATACGCAGTATTTT. The chain employs TRBV29-1 and TRBJ2-3; a possible D gene is TRBD2 (5 bases). There are 12 residues in the CDR3. Germline-derived CDR1 and CDR2 are SQVTM and ANQGSEA. V lost 5 bases and J 0 bases, leaving 6 bases between the germline ends.

Of note for this clone: Other DNA sequences from this sample encode an identical CDR3 as well. The V and J genes are TRBV12-3 or TRBV12-4 and TRBJ1-2; 7 bases map to TRBD1. CDR3 length equals 13 residues. J was trimmed by 4 bases and V by 5 bases; bases with no gene match: 4. CDR3 DNA: TGTGCCAGCAGTCCACAGGGGACCTATGGCTACACCTTC. This sequence encodes CASSPQGTYGYTF.

This clone was detected only a few times. The rearrangement joins TRBV29-1 to TRBJ1-6, with 9 bases lining up with TRBD1. Germline CDR1 is SQVTM and CDR2 is ANQGSEA. CDR3 length equals 14 residues. The junction had 5 bases not matched to a gene; V was cut back by 7 bases and J by 4 bases. CDR3 nucleotides: TGCAGCGCCAGGACAGGGGAATATAATTCACCCCTCCACTTT. It is translated as CSARTGEYNSPLHF.

The chain joins TRBV6-2 or TRBV6-3 to TRBJ2-7, with a possible D match to TRBD1 (6 bases). The CDR3 consists of 14 residues. The ends were cut back, 6 bases at V and 5 bases at J, with 17 bases in the middle. Germline V gives CDR1 MNHEY, CDR2 SVGEGT. The CDR3 coding sequence is TGTGCCAGCAGCCGACTGGGCAGGGGCGACGAGCAGTACTTC. As protein: CASSRLGRGDEQYF.

The V and J genes are TRBV19 and TRBJ2-5; 13 nucleotides agree with TRBD2. Losses at the gene ends were 4 bases for V and 0 bases for J; bases not matched to a gene: 2. The CDR3 spans 16 residues. The V gene's germline CDR1 is LNHDA and CDR2 SQIVND (reference sequence). The CDR3 reads CASSSGLAGDQETQYF. Written as DNA, the CDR3 is TGTGCCAGTAGTAGCGGACTAGCGGGGGACCAAGAGACCCAGTACTTC.

The chain is built from TRBV7-8 and TRBJ2-7; D perhaps matches TRBD1 (6 bases). Germline assignment: CDR1 SGHVS and CDR2 FQNEAQ. This CDR3 is built from 14 residues. Between the trimmed V and J ends, which lost 5 bases and 0 bases, there was a span of 11 bases. The CDR3 nucleotides are TGTGCCAGCAGCCTCCGGACAGCCTCCTACGAGCAGTACTTC. Translating gives CASSLRTASYEQYF. Full variable domain (remainder filled in from reference TRBV7-8 and TRBJ2-7): GAGVSQSPRYKVAKRGQDVALRCDPISGHVSLFWYQQALGQGPEFLTYFQNEAQLDKSGLPSDRFFAERPEGSVSTLKIQRTQQEDSAVYLCASSLRTASYEQYFGPGTRLTVT.

This clone appeared once. The chain has TRBV5-4 and TRBJ2-7, with D uncertain. V was shortened by 1 base and J by 5 bases, with 4 bases between the two germline ends. Germline CDR1 and CDR2: SGHNT and YYREEE (reference sequence). This CDR3 has 11 amino acids. The DNA of the CDR3 is TGTGCCAGCAGCTTGCAGGACGAGCAGTACTTC. Amino acids: CASSLQDEQYF. Based on the CDR3 plus reference TRBV5-4 and TRBJ2-7, the full variable domain is ETGVTQSPTHLIKTRGQQVTLRCSSQSGHNTVSWYQQALGQGPQFIFQYYREEENGRGNFPPRFSGLQFPNYSSELNVNALELDDSALYLCASSLQDEQYFGPGTRLTVT.

The chain has TRBV6-5 and TRBJ2-7, with 8 bases identical to TRBD2. CDR1 is MNHEY and CDR2 is SVGAGI in the germline V gene. Trimming removed 7 bases from V and 6 bases from J; junction bases left unmatched: 5. This CDR3 has 12 residues. The CDR3 DNA sequence: TGTGCCAGCATGGCGGGGGGACTCGAGCAGTACTTC. Protein sequence: CASMAGGLEQYF.

The genes are TRBV11-2 and TRBJ1-2; 10 positions agree with TRBD1. CDR3 length equals 14 residues. Germline CDR1 SGHAT, CDR2 FQNNGV. With 5 bases clipped from V and 6 bases from J, the junction kept 6 bases outside the gene matches. CDR3 coding DNA: TGTGCCAGCAGCCCTCGGACAGGGGGTCATGGCTACACCTTC. Protein product: CASSPRTGGHGYTF. Based on the CDR3 plus reference TRBV11-2 and TRBJ1-2, the full variable domain is EAGVAQSPRYKIIEKRQSVAFWCNPISGHATLYWYQQILGQGPKLLIQFQNNGVVDDSQLPKDRFSAERLKGVDSTLKIQPAKLEDSAVYLCASSPRTGGHGYTFGSGTRLTVV.

The rearrangement uses TRBV7-3 and TRBJ2-1; 9 nucleotides align to TRBD1. Germline V lookup: CDR1 SGHTA, CDR2 FQGTGA. This CDR3 spans 15 amino acids. The V gene end was trimmed by 3 bases and the J gene end by 2 bases; junction bases not matched to a gene: 2. CDR3 DNA: TGTGCCAGCAGCTTGGGACAGGGACCCTACAATGAGCAGTTCTTC. Translation: CASSLGQGPYNEQFF.

This clone was observed a handful of times. The chain couples TRBV2 to TRBJ2-7; 10 bases are shared with TRBD2. Losses at the gene ends were 7 bases for V and 4 bases for J; bases not matched to a gene: 7. This CDR3 contains 14 residues. CDR1 is SNHLY and CDR2 is FYNNEI in the germline V gene. The CDR3 region is CASTPRTSGYEQYF. In DNA, the CDR3 is TGTGCCAGCACGCCCAGGACTAGCGGTTACGAGCAGTACTTC.

V and J are TRBV3-1 (or the pseudogene TRBV3-2) and TRBJ2-3, with D possibly TRBD2 on 5 matching bases. This CDR3 is built from 13 residues. Trimming pared 6 bases from V and 2 bases from J, leaving 9 bases between. Germline loops: CDR1 LGHDT, CDR2 YNNKEL (reference sequence). The CDR3 DNA reads as TGTGCCAGCAGAGGCGGGTACACAGATACGCAGTATTTT. Protein product: CASRGGYTDTQYF.

The chain employs TRBV6-8 and TRBJ2-3; 12 nucleotides agree with TRBD2. The CDR3 has 16 amino acids. The junction had 12 bases not matched to a gene; V was cut back by 7 bases and J by 7 bases. Germline-derived CDR1 and CDR2 are MNHGY and SAAAGT. The CDR3 DNA follows: TGTGCCAGCATCGAGGCCGCTAGCGGGAGGGTAAATACGCAGTATTTT. It is translated as CASIEAASGRVNTQYF.

The chain employs TRBV4-2 and TRBJ2-1; 7 bases match TRBD2. CDR3 length equals 14 residues. Germline lookup yields CDR1 LGHNA and CDR2 YNFKEQ. The junction had 2 bases not matched to a gene; V was cut back by 3 bases and J by 3 bases. The DNA of the CDR3 is TGTGCCAGCAGCCACACTAGCGACTACAATGAGCAGTTCTTC. Protein product: CASSHTSDYNEQFF.

This sequence joins TRBV30 and TRBJ1-5, with 8 positions matching TRBD1. Per the germline V gene, CDR1 is GTSNPN and CDR2 is SVGIG (reference sequence). The length of the CDR3 is 17 residues. The trim removed 1 base at V and 0 bases at J, leaving 8 bases unmatched. The CDR3: CAWSGARGPDSNQPQHF. CDR3 DNA sequence: TGTGCCTGGAGTGGTGCCAGGGGGCCAGATAGCAATCAGCCCCAGCATTTT.

The V call is TRBV7-3, the J call TRBJ1-1, with D possibly being TRBD1 (5 bases). The germline CDR1 and CDR2 sequences are SGHTA and FQGTGA. Between the trimmed V and J ends, which lost 1 base and 6 bases, there was a span of 9 bases. The CDR3 sequence is 13 residues long. The CDR3 nucleotides read TGTGCCAGCAGCTTAATGTCGGGGGCTGAAGCTTTCTTT. It specifies CASSLMSGAEAFF.

This chain connects TRBV6-6 to TRBJ1-2; 7 bases are shared with TRBD1. The germline V gene has CDR1 MNHNY and CDR2 SVGAGI (reference sequence). The CDR3 length is 13 residues. Losses at the gene ends were 6 bases for V and 8 bases for J; bases not matched to a gene: 9. The CDR3 loop reads CASSNDRVGGYTF. CDR3 DNA sequence: TGTGCCAGCAGCAATGACAGGGTAGGGGGCTACACCTTC.

The CDR3 DNA is TGTGCCTACAAGTCCGGGAATTCACCCCTCCACTTT. Translating gives CAYKSGNSPLHF. The chain employs TRBV30 and TRBJ1-6; no firm D call. The length of the CDR3 is 12 residues. Germline V CDR1 and CDR2: GTSNPN, SVGIG (reference sequence). The V end was cut by 7 bases, the J end by 7 bases, with 11 bases between. The entire variable domain, with the rest obtained from reference TRBV30 and TRBJ1-6, is as follows: SQTIHQWPATLVQPVGSPLSLECTVEGTSNPNLYWYRQAAGRGLQLLFYSVGIGQISSEVPQNLSASRPQDRQFILSSKKLLLSDSGFYLCAYKSGNSPLHFGNGTRLTVT.

The chain uses TRBV7-9 and TRBJ1-2; D is possibly TRBD1 (5 bases). Trimming shortened V by 2 bases and J by 7 bases, and 14 bases separated the two germline ends. CDR1 and CDR2 (germline): SEHNR, FQNEAQ (reference sequence). CDR3 length: 14 residues. CDR3 region: CASSLRGREGGYTF. DNA for the CDR3: TGTGCCAGCAGCTTACGGGGCAGGGAGGGTGGCTACACCTTC.

The rearrangement links TRBV7-9 to TRBJ2-3; 8 bases match TRBD2. CDR3 length equals 14 residues. Germline V gives CDR1 SEHNR, CDR2 FQNEAQ (reference sequence). Trimming took 5 bases from V and 3 from J; bases not matched to a gene: 4. CDR3 sequence reads: CASSPGGVTDTQYF. CDR3 DNA: TGTGCCAGCAGCCCCGGGGGGGTGACAGATACGCAGTATTTT.

The chain is built from TRBV5-6 and TRBJ2-1; 9 bases are a match to TRBD1. The CDR3 runs 13 residues. The germline V gene encodes CDR1 SGHDT and CDR2 YYEEEE. J gave up 8 bases and V 4 bases, and 4 bases lay outside the gene matches. CDR3 nucleotide sequence: TGTGCCAGCAGCGGGGGACAGGGACATGAGCAGTTCTTC. Its protein is CASSGGQGHEQFF.